Below, 2 T cell receptor beta chains from the same sample are listed, as sequenced in a study of T cell responses to AZD1222 COVID-19 vaccine listed by TCRdb under 2021. In light of the paper, this sample's time point label describes: baseline before first vaccination. Receptor amplification or capture employed the immunoSEQ multiplex PCR assay. TCRdb obtained this table from immuneACCESS and retained in-frame rearrangements with V and J assigned. These tables miss some clones; where compared with another copy, unresolved V genes account for less than half of the shortfall, and the remainder is unexplained. Here the sample has 120,000 or so clones; roughly 88% occur a single time. The ten largest account for around 5.8% of the sample. The source was peripheral blood, collected on day 0 of AZD1222 vaccination. The receptors were sampled from an adult in good health.

The V call is TRBV10-3, the J call TRBJ1-2; no reliable D call. The CDR3 loop spans 14 amino acids. Germline CDR1 and CDR2: ENHRY and SYGVKD. Between the trimmed V and J ends, which lost 3 bases and 7 bases, there was a span of 15 bases. The DNA of the CDR3 is TGTGCCATCAGTGAATTTGGAGTGCCCCGTGGCTACACCTTC. It specifies CAISEFGVPRGYTF.

This chain uses TRBV5-6 with TRBJ1-3, with no clear D. The CDR3 has 13 amino acids. Trimming removed 3 bases at V and 2 bases at J, with 6 bases between. The germline gives CDR1 SGHDT, CDR2 YYEEEE. CDR3 nucleotide sequence: TGTGCCAGCAGCTGGGTAACTGGAAACACCATATATTTT. Translated, it gives CASSWVTGNTIYF.